Sequencing of this T cell receptor (beta chain) was carried out in a study of early T cells in non-severe SARS-CoV-2 infection. Each single cDNA molecule received a unique molecular identifier. Each CDR3 protein is one row after TCRdb ran MiXCR on the 5' RACE reads. Of 32,000 or so distinct CDR3 sequences in the sample, about 8.2% were seen once. The CDR3 sequence is 13 residues long. The J segment lost 7 bases and the V segment lost 4 bases, leaving 6 bases of the junction unmatched. Germline V gene data show CDR1 as LGHDT and CDR2 as YNNKEL (reference sequence). This clonotype was found many times. The receptor comes from an adult who was a healthcare worker with PCR-confirmed SARS-CoV-2 infection or an uninfected control (not recorded which). This chain links TRBV3-1 with TRBJ2-7, with 8 bases fitting TRBD2. The specimen sequenced was whole blood. CDR3 region: CASSPGGVGEQYF. In nucleotides, the CDR3 is TGTGCCAGCAGCCCGGGAGGGGTAGGAGAGCAGTACTTC.